The table lists the clone carrying this T cell receptor beta chain with a count of one. Authors' methods: Amplification of reference gene primers was used by the study to estimate nucleated cell counts. The assay was immunoSEQ multiplex PCR, and TCRdb's table has in-frame clones only and misses some. That table furnishes V, J and clone size, whereas the DNA furnished D and trimming. The sample includes roughly 180,000 clones, about nine tenths seen only once; the top ten take 2.1%. This record comes from a study of blood T cell repertoires in COVID-19. As for the study in general: There were acute and convalescent COVID-19 samples, and they came from the United States, Italy and Spain. Sources were T cells, B-cell-depleted T cells, or PBMCs; the material itself was cDNA or gDNA.

V lost 0 bases to trimming and J lost 6 bases, with 12 bases between them. The CDR3 consists of 15 residues. Germline V gives CDR1 LGHDT, CDR2 YNNKEL (reference sequence). Input material: peripheral blood. The rearrangement joins TRBV3-1 (or the pseudogene TRBV3-2) to TRBJ2-4, with no clear D. The source is a man aged 65-85 years with active or convalescent COVID-19. The CDR3 protein is CASSQDWLGVNIQYF. CDR3 DNA: TGTGCCAGCAGCCAAGATTGGCTAGGAGTAAACATTCAGTACTTC.